This TCR beta chain stems from a study of T cells in Graves' hyperthyroidism and ophthalmopathy. There were TCR beta CDR3 regions amplified from RNA transcripts. The HTBI primer set served for first-round RT-PCR of the TCR CDR3. Via MiXCR, TCRdb re-called the multiplex PCR reads, giving one row per CDR3 protein. The sample holds under 400,000 distinct CDR3 sequences, 15% to 20% seen once. V was pared by 0 bases and J by 0 bases, with 13 bases between. In germline, CDR1 is SGHDT, CDR2 YYEEEE. The CDR3 totals 16 residues. It was uncontrolled infection, other autoimmune disease, pregnancy or lactation that excluded patients. Diagnoses were made from clinical symptoms, serum measures (thyroxine and TRAb), thyroid ultrasound and orbital computed tomography. Points from the study as a whole: Most expanded thyroid clonotypes above 0.001 also appeared in blood. Ophthalmopathy was model-predicted a median roughly 6.5 months pre-onset.

With regard to this clonotype: Its antigen remains unknown.

This chain joins TRBV5-6 and TRBJ2-7; D remains ambiguous. The clonotype comes from a woman aged 40 to 50 with Graves' ophthalmopathy. Sequenced sample: blood. This chain's CDR3 is CASSLGGGESSYEQYF. In DNA, the CDR3 is TGTGCCAGCAGCTTGGGTGGCGGAGAGAGCTCCTACGAGCAGTACTTC.